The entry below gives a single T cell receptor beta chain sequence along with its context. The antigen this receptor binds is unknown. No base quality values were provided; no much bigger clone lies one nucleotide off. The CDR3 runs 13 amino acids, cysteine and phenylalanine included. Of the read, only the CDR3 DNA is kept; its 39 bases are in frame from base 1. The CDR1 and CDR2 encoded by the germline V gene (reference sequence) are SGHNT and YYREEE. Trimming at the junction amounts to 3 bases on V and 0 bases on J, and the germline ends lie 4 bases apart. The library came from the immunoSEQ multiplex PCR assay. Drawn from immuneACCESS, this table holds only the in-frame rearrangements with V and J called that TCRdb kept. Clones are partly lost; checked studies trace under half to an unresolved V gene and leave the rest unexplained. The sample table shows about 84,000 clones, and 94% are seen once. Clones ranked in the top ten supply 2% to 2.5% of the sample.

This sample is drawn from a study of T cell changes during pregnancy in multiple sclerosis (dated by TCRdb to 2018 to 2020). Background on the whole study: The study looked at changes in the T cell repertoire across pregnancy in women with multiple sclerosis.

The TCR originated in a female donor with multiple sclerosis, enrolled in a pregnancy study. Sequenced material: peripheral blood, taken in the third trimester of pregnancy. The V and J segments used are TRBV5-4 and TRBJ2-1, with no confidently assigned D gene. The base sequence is TGTGCCAGCAGCTCCAGCTCCTACAATGAGCAGTTCTTC. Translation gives CASSSSSYNEQFF.